What follows describes a single T cell receptor (beta chain). The protocol was immunoSEQ multiplex PCR, while the TCRdb copy is restricted to in-frame clones and leaves out a portion. This sample yields 11,000 to 15,000 clones, of which roughly 85% are seen a single time; 20% to 25% belongs to the top ten. The sample comes from a study of T cells in tumors after PD-1 blockade. At the level of the study: Either cemiplimab 350 mg every 2 weeks or pembrolizumab 200 mg every 3 weeks was given.

The sequence was obtained from a human donor with basal cell carcinoma. Sequencing used PBMCs, obtained after anti-PD-1 treatment.

The CDR3 region is CASKNRDRGSETQYF. CDR3 coding DNA: TGTGCCAGCAAAAACCGGGACAGGGGAAGTGAGACCCAGTACTTC. The V gene is TRBV6-5, the J gene TRBJ2-5; 10 bases fit TRBD1. V dropped 7 bases and J dropped 5; count of bases not matched to a gene: 10. The CDR3 runs to 15 residues. The germline CDR1 and CDR2 sequences are MNHEY and SVGAGI.